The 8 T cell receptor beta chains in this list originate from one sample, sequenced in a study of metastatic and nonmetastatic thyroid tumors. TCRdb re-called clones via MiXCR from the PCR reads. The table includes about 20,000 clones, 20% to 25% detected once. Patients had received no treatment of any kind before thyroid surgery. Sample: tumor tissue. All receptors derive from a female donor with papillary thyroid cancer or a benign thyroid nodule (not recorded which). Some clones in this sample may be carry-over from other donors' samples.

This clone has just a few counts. The CDR3 bases are TGTGCCAGTAGTATAACTAGCGTGATCTGCGAGCAGTACTTC. Amino acids: CASSITSVICEQYF. V gene TRBV19 combines with J gene TRBJ2-7, with 7 bases aligning to TRBD2. This CDR3 is built from 14 residues. In germline, CDR1 is LNHDA, CDR2 SQIVND (reference sequence). V gave up 2 bases and J gave up 6 bases; unmatched junction bases: 7.

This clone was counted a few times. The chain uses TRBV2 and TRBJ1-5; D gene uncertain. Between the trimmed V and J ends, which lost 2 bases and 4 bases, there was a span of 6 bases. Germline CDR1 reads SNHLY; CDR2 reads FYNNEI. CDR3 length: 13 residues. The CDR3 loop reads CASSESWNQPQHF. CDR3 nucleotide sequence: TGTGCCAGCAGTGAAAGCTGGAATCAGCCCCAGCATTTT. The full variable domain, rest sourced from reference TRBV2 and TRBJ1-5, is EPEVTQTPSHQVTQMGQEVILRCVPISNHLYFYWYRQILGQKVEFLVSFYNNEISEKSEIFDDQFSVERPDGSNFTLKIRSTKLEDSAMYFCASSESWNQPQHFGDGTRLSIL.

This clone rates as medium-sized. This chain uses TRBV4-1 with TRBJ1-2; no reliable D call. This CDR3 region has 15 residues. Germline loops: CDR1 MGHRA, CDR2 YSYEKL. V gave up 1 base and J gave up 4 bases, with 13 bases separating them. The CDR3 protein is CASSQVLGVGYGYTF. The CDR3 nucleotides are TGCGCCAGCAGCCAAGTTCTGGGAGTCGGCTATGGCTACACCTTC.

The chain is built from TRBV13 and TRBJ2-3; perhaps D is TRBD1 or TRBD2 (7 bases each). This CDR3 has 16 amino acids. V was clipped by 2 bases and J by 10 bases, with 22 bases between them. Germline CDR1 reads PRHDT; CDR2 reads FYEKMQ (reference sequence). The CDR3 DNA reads TGTGCCAGCAGCTTAACTTGGGGGGGGACAGCGAGGGCGCAGTATTTT. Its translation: CASSLTWGGTARAQYF.

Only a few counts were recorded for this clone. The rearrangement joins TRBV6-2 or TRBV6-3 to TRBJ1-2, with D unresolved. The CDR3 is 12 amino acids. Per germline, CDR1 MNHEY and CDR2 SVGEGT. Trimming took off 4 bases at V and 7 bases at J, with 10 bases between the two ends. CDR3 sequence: CASSWSISGYTF. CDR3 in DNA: TGTGCCAGCAGTTGGTCGATAAGTGGCTACACCTTC.

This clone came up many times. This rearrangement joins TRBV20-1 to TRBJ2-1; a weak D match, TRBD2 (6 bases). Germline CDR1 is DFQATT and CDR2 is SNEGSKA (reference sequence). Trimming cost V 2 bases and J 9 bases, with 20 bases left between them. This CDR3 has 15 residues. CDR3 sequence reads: CSARPHAGSSLEQFF. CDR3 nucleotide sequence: TGCAGTGCTAGACCCCATGCGGGAAGCTCACTTGAGCAGTTCTTC.

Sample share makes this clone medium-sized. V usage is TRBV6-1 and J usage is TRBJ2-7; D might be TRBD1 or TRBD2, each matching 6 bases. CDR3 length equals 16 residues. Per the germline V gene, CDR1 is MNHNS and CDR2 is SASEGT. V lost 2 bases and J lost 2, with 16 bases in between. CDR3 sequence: CASSEYWQGRTYEQYF. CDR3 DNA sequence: TGTGCCAGCAGTGAATATTGGCAGGGGAGGACCTACGAGCAGTACTTC.

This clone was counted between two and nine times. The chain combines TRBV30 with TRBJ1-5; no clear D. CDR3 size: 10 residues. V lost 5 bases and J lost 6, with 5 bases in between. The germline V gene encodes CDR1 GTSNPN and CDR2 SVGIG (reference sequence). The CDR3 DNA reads TGTGCCTGGCGGAGTCAGCCCCAGCATTTT. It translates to CAWRSQPQHF.